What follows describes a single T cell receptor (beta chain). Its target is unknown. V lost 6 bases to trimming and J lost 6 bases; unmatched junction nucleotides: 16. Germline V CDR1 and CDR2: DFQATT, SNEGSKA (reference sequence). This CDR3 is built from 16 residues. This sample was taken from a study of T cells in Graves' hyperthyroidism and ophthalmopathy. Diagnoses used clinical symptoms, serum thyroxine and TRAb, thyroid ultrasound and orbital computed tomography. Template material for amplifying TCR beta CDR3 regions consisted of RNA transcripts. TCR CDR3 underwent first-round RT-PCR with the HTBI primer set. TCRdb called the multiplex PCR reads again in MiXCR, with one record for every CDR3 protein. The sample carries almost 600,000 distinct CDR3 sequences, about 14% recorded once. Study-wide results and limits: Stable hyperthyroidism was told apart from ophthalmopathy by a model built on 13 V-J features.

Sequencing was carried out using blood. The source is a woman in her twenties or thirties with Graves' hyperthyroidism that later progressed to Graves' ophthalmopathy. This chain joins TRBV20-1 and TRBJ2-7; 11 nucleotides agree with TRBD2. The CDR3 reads CSARDRIAGGTVEQYF. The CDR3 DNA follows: TGCAGTGCCCGGGACAGAATAGCGGGAGGGACGGTCGAGCAGTACTTC.